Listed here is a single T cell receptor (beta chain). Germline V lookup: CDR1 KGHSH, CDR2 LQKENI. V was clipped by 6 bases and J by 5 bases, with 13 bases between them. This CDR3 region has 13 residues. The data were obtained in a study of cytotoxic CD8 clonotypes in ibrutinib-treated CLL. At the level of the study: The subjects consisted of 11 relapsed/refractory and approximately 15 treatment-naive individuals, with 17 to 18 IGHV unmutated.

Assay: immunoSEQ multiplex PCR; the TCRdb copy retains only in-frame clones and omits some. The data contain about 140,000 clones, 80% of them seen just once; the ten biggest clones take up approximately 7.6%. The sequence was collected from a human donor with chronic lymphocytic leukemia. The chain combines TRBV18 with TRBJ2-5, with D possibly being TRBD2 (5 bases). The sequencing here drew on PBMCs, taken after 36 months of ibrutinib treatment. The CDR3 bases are TGTGCCAGCTCGTCGGACTTGGCGGAGACCCAGTACTTC. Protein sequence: CASSSDLAETQYF.